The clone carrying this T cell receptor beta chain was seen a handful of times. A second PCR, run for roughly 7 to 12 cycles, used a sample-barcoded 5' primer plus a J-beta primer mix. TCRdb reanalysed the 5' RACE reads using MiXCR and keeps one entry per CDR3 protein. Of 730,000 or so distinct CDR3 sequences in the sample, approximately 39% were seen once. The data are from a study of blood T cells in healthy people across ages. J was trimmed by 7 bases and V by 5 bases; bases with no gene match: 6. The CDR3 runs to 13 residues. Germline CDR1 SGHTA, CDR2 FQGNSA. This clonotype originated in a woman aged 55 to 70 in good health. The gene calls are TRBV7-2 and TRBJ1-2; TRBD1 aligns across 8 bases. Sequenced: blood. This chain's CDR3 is CASSTRTGSGYTF. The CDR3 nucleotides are TGTGCCAGCAGCACCCGGACAGGGTCTGGCTACACCTTC.